One and the same sample provided the 17 T cell receptor beta chains below, sequenced in a study of metastatic and nonmetastatic thyroid tumors. Through MiXCR, TCRdb re-clonotyped the PCR reads. The sample consists of tens of thousands of clones, around 25% of them appearing once. Patients had received no treatment of any kind before thyroid surgery. The sample taken for sequencing was blood. The receptors shown here come from a female donor with papillary thyroid cancer or a benign thyroid nodule (not recorded which). Some clones in this sample may be carry-over from other donors' samples.

The table lists this clone with many counts. This chain joins TRBV4-2 and TRBJ1-2, with a possible D match to TRBD1 (5 bases). Germline CDR1 LGHNA, CDR2 YNFKEQ. CDR3 length: 19 residues. V was pared by 1 base and J by 2 bases, with 23 bases between. CDR3 DNA: TGTGCCAGCAGCCAAGCAAGCTTAGGGGATCGGGGGTCAAACTATGGCTACACCTTC. This sequence encodes CASSQASLGDRGSNYGYTF.

This clone was observed at least ten times. V is TRBV3-1 and J is TRBJ2-1; D is ambiguous. Trimming removed 5 bases at V and 10 bases at J, with 9 bases between. The germline CDR1 and CDR2 sequences are LGHDT and YNNKEL (reference sequence). CDR3 length: 11 amino acids. The CDR3 protein is CASSDTGEQFF. The CDR3 nucleotides read TGTGCCAGCAGCGATACCGGGGAGCAGTTCTTC.

The V and J genes are TRBV5-1 and TRBJ2-7; 9 nucleotides align to TRBD1. From germline, CDR1 is SGHRS and CDR2 YFSETQ. This CDR3 has 15 amino acids. V trimming: 2 bases; J trimming: 3 bases; junction bases outside the gene matches: 6. The CDR3 nucleotides are TGCGCCAGCAGCTTAGGGACAGGGAAGAACTACGAGCAGTACTTC. Its protein product is CASSLGTGKNYEQYF.

This chain joins TRBV6-2 or TRBV6-3 and TRBJ2-7; 11 nucleotides agree with TRBD2. This CDR3 has 19 amino acids. Germline V gene sequence: CDR1 MNHEY, CDR2 SVGEGT. J lost 3 bases, V lost 0 bases, and 13 bases had no gene match. CDR3 DNA sequence: TGTGCCAGCAGTTACTCGATAACTAGCGGGAGCTCCGGGCTCTACGAGCAGTACTTC. Translation gives CASSYSITSGSSGLYEQYF.

Turning to this clone: An end of the junction does not agree with germline; a read error may underlie this. V usage is TRBV4-2 and J usage is TRBJ1-1, with unresolved D. There are 16 residues in the CDR3. The germline V gene encodes CDR1 LGHNA and CDR2 YNFKEQ. The CDR3 DNA is TGTGCCAGCAGGCAAGATCCGTTGGGCCTTGACACTGTAGCTTTCTTT. The encoded protein is CASRQDPLGLDTVAFF.

This clone was observed many times. The chain has TRBV3-1 and TRBJ2-7; no definite D call. Trimming took off 0 bases at V and 6 bases at J, with 6 bases between the two ends. The CDR3 spans 12 residues. Germline V gene lookup returns CDR1 LGHDT and CDR2 YNNKEL (reference sequence). CDR3 DNA sequence: TGTGCCAGCAGCCAAGATAGGTCCGAGCAGTACTTC. This codes for CASSQDRSEQYF.

This clone was picked up many times. The chain has TRBV20-1 and TRBJ1-6, with D possibly matching TRBD1 (6 bases). Germline CDR1 is DFQATT and CDR2 is SNEGSKA (reference sequence). This CDR3 is built from 13 residues. Trimming removed 6 bases at V and 8 bases at J, with 14 bases between. The CDR3 sequence is CSAPTGPDSPLHF. The CDR3 DNA follows: TGCAGTGCGCCGACAGGACCAGATTCACCCCTCCACTTT.

The gene calls are TRBV20-1 and TRBJ2-3, with TRBD2 as a possible D gene (6 bases). In germline, CDR1 is DFQATT, CDR2 SNEGSKA (reference sequence). The germline V and J ends were trimmed by 6 bases and 6 bases, with 19 bases remaining between them. The CDR3 has 14 amino acids. In DNA, the CDR3 is TGCAGTGCAAACATCCACGGGGGATGGGATACGCAGTATTTT. It encodes CSANIHGGWDTQYF.

This clone was detected ten times or more. The chain is built from TRBV27 and TRBJ1-5; 7 bases fit TRBD1. This CDR3 is 16 amino acids long. The J segment lost 1 base and the V segment lost 5 bases, leaving 8 bases of the junction unmatched. The germline CDR1 and CDR2 sequences are MNHEY and SMNVEV (reference sequence). For the CDR3, the DNA is TGTGCCAGCAGTCCCGGGACAGTTCGGAGCAATCAGCCCCAGCATTTT. Residues: CASSPGTVRSNQPQHF.

In its sample, this clone is medium-sized (0.01 to 0.1%). The J gene is TRBJ2-5, the V gene TRBV7-6; 14 bases align to TRBD2. The CDR3 contains 17 residues. Germline trimming cut 4 bases from V and 3 bases from J; bases unmatched to any gene: 7. CDR1 is SGHVS, CDR2 FNYEAQ, per germline. CDR3 coding DNA: TGTGCCAGCAGCTCCAACGCGGGACTAGCGGGAGAAGAGACCCAGTACTTC. Translation gives CASSSNAGLAGEETQYF.

This rearrangement joins TRBV6-1 to TRBJ1-1; TRBD1 matches 7 bases. The CDR3 loop spans 15 amino acids. The V segment lost 4 bases and the J segment 4 bases; nucleotides outside the gene matches: 9. CDR1 and CDR2 (germline): MNHNS, SASEGT. For the CDR3, the DNA is TGTGCCAGCAGTGGCGAGACAGGGAGGTCCACTGAAGCTTTCTTT. It specifies CASSGETGRSTEAFF.

This clone was observed many times. The chain joins TRBV30 to TRBJ2-7, with TRBD2 identical over 7 bases. This CDR3 spans 10 amino acids. Germline-derived CDR1 and CDR2 are GTSNPN and SVGIG (reference sequence). The trim removed 7 bases at V and 4 bases at J, leaving 1 base unmatched. CDR3 nucleotide sequence: TGTGCCTACGGGGGGTACGAGCAGTACTTC. It yields the protein CAYGGYEQYF.

This clone was seen repeatedly, ten times or more. Other DNA sequences in this specimen translate into the identical CDR3. The chain combines TRBV20-1 with TRBJ2-5; possibly TRBD2 for D (6 bases). The CDR3 covers 13 residues. V lost 7 bases to trimming and J lost 2 bases, with 14 bases between them. Germline V CDR1 and CDR2: DFQATT, SNEGSKA (reference sequence). This CDR3 reads CSGHLGTQETQYF. For the CDR3, the DNA is TGCAGTGGACATCTGGGGACTCAAGAGACCCAGTACTTC.

The rearrangement uses TRBV6-1 and TRBJ2-7; 9 nucleotides line up with TRBD2. Per the germline V gene, CDR1 is MNHNS and CDR2 is SASEGT. V lost 0 bases, J lost 3 bases, and 6 bases stayed unmatched. This CDR3 region has 16 residues. The chain's CDR3 is CASSEAGGSGGYEQYF. DNA for the CDR3: TGTGCCAGCAGTGAAGCAGGGGGTAGCGGGGGCTACGAGCAGTACTTC.

This clone appeared a few times. The V call is TRBV27, the J call TRBJ2-1; D uncertain. V was clipped by 8 bases and J by 7 bases, with 15 bases between them. This CDR3 region has 13 residues. Germline V lookup: CDR1 MNHEY, CDR2 SMNVEV (reference sequence). The CDR3 is CASVSGDGNEQFF. In nucleotides, the CDR3 is TGTGCCAGCGTGTCTGGAGATGGTAATGAGCAGTTCTTC.

A note on this clone: The junction and the germline gene differ at one end; a read error may be behind it. This rearrangement joins TRBV2 to TRBJ2-7, with 7 bases matching TRBD1. The V gene's germline CDR1 is SNHLY and CDR2 FYNNEI. CDR3 length: 13 residues. CDR3 sequence (DNA): TGTGCCAGCACCGGGACAGTCTCCTACGAGCCGTACTTC. This sequence encodes CASTGTVSYEPYF. The full variable domain, in which reference TRBV2 and TRBJ2-7 provide the parts outside the CDR3, is EPEVTQTPSHQVTQMGQEVILRCVPISNHLYFYWYRQILGQKVEFLVSFYNNEISEKSEIFDDQFSVERPDGSNFTLKIRSTKLEDSAMYFCASTGTVSYEPYFGPGTRLTVT.

This clone was seen ten or more times. The chain links TRBV4-1 to TRBJ2-3, with D perhaps TRBD2 (5 bases). Trimming took off 2 bases at V and 6 bases at J, with 18 bases between the two ends. This CDR3 is built from 16 residues. Germline CDR1 and CDR2: MGHRA and YSYEKL. This chain's CDR3 is CASSQPLYTRGDTQYF. The CDR3 region has the DNA TGCGCCAGCAGCCAACCCCTGTATACCCGGGGTGATACGCAGTATTTT.